This TCR beta chain stems from a study of identifying expanded T cells in peripheral blood. CDR1 and CDR2 from the germline V gene are LGHNA and YSLEER. The CDR3 is made up of 14 amino acids. Trimming took 2 bases from V and 8 from J; bases not matched to a gene: 8. TCRdb's table, derived via immunoSEQ multiplex PCR, lists solely in-frame clones and lacks some. The sample shows some 90,000 clones, approximately 83% of them seen only once. Healthy donors had no documented immune events, such as infections, while sampled. The chain recombines TRBV4-3 with TRBJ1-2; 7 nucleotides align to TRBD1. Specimen: blood. The sequence came from a person aged 18 to 70 in good health. CDR3 sequence (DNA): TGCGCCAGCAGCCAAAATACAGGGGTACGCGGCTACACCTTC. It translates to CASSQNTGVRGYTF.